This T cell receptor beta chain was sequenced during a study of T cell changes during pregnancy in multiple sclerosis. Some clones are missing from TCRdb's copy, which holds only in-frame ones; the method was immunoSEQ multiplex PCR. The data hold 60,000 to 65,000 clones, with around 90% observed a single time. The sequence derives from a female donor with multiple sclerosis, enrolled in a pregnancy study. Here the sequenced sample was peripheral blood, taken in the second trimester of pregnancy.

The CDR3 is CASSSKAVQETQYF. The CDR3 DNA follows: TGTGCCAGCAGTTCGAAAGCGGTTCAAGAGACCCAGTACTTC. V gene TRBV2 combines with J gene TRBJ2-5, with a weak D call TRBD2 (5 bases). V was shortened by 5 bases and J by 2 bases, with 12 bases between the two germline ends. Germline values: CDR1 SNHLY, CDR2 FYNNEI. This CDR3 has 14 residues.